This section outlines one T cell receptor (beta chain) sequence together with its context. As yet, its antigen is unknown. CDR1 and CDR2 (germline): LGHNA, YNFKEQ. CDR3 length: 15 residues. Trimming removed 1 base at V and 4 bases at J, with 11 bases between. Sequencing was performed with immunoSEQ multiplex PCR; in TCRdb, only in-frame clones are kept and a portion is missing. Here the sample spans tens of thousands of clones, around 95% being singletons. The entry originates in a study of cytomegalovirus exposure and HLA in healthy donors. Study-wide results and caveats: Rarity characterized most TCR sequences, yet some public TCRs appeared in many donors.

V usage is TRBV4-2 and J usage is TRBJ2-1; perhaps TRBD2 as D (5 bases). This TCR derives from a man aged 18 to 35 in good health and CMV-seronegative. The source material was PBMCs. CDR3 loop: CASSQGSLVYNEQFF. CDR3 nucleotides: TGTGCCAGCAGCCAAGGCTCACTAGTTTACAATGAGCAGTTCTTC.